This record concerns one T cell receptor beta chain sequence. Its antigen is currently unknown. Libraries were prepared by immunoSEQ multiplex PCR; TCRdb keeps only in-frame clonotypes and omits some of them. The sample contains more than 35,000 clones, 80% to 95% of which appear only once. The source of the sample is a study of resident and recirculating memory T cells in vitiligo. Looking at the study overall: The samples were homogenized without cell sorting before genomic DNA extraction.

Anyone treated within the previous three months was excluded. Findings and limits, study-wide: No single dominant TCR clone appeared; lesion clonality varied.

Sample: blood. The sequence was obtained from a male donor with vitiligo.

CDR3 coding DNA: TGTGCCAGCAGCGTGGGACTAGCGGGGGGTAACCAAGAGACCCAGTACTTC. Encoded protein: CASSVGLAGGNQETQYF. The chain has TRBV9 and TRBJ2-5; 15 bases map to TRBD2. This CDR3 spans 17 amino acids. Trimming removed 2 bases from V and 0 bases from J; junction bases left unmatched: 2. Per germline, CDR1 SGDLS and CDR2 YYNGEE.